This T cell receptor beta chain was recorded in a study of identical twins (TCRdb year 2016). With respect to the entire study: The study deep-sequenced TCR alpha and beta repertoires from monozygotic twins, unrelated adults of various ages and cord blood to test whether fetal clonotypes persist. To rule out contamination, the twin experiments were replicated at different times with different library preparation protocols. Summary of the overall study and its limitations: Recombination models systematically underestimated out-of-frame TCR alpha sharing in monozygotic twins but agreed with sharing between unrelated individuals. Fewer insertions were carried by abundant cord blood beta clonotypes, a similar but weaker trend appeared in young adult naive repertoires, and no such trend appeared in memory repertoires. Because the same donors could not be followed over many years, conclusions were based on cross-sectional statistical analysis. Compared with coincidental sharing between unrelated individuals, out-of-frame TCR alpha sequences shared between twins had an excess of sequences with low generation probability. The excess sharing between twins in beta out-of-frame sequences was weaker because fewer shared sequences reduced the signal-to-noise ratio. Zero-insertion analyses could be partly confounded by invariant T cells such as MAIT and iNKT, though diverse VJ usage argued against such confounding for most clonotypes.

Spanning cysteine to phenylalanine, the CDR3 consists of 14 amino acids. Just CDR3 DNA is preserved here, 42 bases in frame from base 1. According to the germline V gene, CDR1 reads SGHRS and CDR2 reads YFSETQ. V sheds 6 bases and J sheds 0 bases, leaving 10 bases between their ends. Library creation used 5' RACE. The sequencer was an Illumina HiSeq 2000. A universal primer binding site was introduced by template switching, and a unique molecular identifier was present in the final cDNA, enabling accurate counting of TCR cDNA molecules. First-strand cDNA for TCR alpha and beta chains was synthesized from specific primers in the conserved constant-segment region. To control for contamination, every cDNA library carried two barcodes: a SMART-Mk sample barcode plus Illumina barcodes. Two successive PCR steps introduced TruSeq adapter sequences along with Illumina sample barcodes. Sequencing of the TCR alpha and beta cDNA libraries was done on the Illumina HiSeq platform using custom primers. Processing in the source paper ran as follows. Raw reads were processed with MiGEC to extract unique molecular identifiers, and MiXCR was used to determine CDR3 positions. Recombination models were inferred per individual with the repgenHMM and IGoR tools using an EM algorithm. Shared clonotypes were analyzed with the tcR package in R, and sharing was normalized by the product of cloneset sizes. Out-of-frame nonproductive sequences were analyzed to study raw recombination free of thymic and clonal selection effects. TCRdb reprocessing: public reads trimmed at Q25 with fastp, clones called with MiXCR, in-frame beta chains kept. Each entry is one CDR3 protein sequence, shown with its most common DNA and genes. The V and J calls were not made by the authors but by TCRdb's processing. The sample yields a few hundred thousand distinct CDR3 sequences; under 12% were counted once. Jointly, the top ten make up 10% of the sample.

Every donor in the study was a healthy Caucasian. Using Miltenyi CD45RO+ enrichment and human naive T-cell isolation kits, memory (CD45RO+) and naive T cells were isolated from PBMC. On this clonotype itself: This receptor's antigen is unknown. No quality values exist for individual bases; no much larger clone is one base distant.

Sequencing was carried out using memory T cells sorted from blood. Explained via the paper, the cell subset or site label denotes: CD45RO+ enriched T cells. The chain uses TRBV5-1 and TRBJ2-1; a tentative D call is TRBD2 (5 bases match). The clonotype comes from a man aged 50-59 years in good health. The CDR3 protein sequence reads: CASTTDSSYNEQFF. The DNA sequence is TGCGCCAGCACCACGGACTCCTCCTACAATGAGCAGTTCTTC.